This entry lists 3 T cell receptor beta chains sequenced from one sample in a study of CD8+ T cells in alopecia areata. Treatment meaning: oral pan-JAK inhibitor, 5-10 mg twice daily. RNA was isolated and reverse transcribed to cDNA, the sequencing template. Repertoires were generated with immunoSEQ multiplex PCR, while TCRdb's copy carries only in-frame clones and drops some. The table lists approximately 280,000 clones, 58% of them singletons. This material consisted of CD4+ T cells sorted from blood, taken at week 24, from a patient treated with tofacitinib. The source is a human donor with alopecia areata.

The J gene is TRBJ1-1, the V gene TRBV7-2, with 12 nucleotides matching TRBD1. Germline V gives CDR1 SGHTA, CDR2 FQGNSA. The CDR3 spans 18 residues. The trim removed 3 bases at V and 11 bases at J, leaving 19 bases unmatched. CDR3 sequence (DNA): TGTGCCAGCAGCTTTAGCGCGGGACAGGGGGCGCAAAGTCCCCTGGCTTTCTTT. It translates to CASSFSAGQGAQSPLAFF.

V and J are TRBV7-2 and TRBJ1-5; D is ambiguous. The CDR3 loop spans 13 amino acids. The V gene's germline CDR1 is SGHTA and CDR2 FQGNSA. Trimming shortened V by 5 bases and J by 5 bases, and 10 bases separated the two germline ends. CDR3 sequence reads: CASSLEGYQPQHF. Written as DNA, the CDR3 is TGTGCCAGCAGCCTAGAGGGTTATCAGCCCCAGCATTTT.

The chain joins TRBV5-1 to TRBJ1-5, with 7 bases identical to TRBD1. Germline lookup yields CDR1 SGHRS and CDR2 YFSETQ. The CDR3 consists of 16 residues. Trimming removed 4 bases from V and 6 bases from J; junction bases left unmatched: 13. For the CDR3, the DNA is TGCGCCAGCAGCCCGACTCCTACAGGGGTGGGTCAGCCCCAGCATTTT. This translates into CASSPTPTGVGQPQHF.